These T cell receptor beta chains were read from a single sample in a study of blood T cell repertoires in COVID-19. TCRdb's table, derived via immunoSEQ multiplex PCR, lists solely in-frame clones and lacks some. The sample yields 200,000 to 250,000 clones, around 84% seen once. What was sequenced was peripheral blood. The receptors stem from a man aged 35 to 55 with acute or convalescent COVID-19. Each CDR3 is given with its conserved first and last residue. Each record gives: CDR3 protein, CDR3 DNA, D gene, clone size, V gene, J gene. A D gene is named only where the DNA matches it firmly. Not all rows give a size; the values are once, few, many and, for expanded clones, a class.

CASNDGGVKQPQHF	TGTGCCAGCAACGACGGGGGAGTAAAGCAGCCCCAGCATTTT	-	once	TRBV2	TRBJ1-5
CASSETSGGETQYF	TGTGCCAGTAGTGAGACTAGCGGGGGTGAGACCCAGTACTTC	TRBD2	-	TRBV19	TRBJ2-5
CASSRRGEDTQYF	TGTGCCAGCAGCCGCCGGGGGGAAGATACGCAGTATTTT	TRBD2	-	TRBV3-1/TRBV3-2	TRBJ2-3
CASNLAGGTGELFF	TGTGCCAGCAATCTAGCGGGGGGCACCGGGGAGCTGTTTTTT	TRBD2	-	TRBV3-1/TRBV3-2	TRBJ2-2
CASSLGSPYEQYF	TGTGCCAGCAGTTTAGGCAGTCCCTACGAGCAGTACTTC	-	few	TRBV27	TRBJ2-7
CASSLKPTTGGQTQYF	TGTGCCAGCAGCTTAAAACCCACCACAGGGGGACAGACCCAGTACTTC	TRBD1	-	TRBV7-3	TRBJ2-5
CASSPQTGFKNSPLHF	TGTGCCAGCAGCCCCCAGACAGGGTTTAAGAATTCACCCCTCCACTTT	TRBD1	-	TRBV11-2	TRBJ1-6
CASQEGRETQYF	TGTGCCAGCCAAGAAGGGAGGGAGACCCAGTACTTC	-	-	TRBV2	TRBJ2-5
CASSEPPQEQYF	TGCGCCAGCAGTGAGCCTCCTCAGGAGCAGTACTTC	-	-	TRBV10-2	TRBJ2-7
CASSVVEGRGNEQFF	TGTGCCAGCAGCGTAGTTGAGGGCAGGGGAAATGAGCAGTTCTTC	-	-	TRBV9	TRBJ2-1
CASSLELRGEAFF	TGTGCCAGCAGTTTGGAGTTAAGGGGGGAAGCTTTCTTT	-	-	TRBV2	TRBJ1-1
CASSPQGAGNQPQHF	TGTGCCAGCAGCCCACAGGGGGCTGGCAATCAGCCCCAGCATTTT	TRBD1	-	TRBV7-2	TRBJ1-5
CAISDMMRSTGELFF	TGTGCCATCAGTGACATGATGCGGAGCACCGGGGAGCTGTTTTTT	-	few	TRBV10-3	TRBJ2-2
CASSRTEYNEQFF	TGTGCCAGCAGTAGGACAGAATACAATGAGCAGTTCTTC	-	few	TRBV6-2/TRBV6-3	TRBJ2-1
CASSFGPAGGYTF	TGTGCCAGCAGCTTCGGTCCGGCGGGTGGCTACACCTTC	-	-	TRBV5-6	TRBJ1-2
CASSWTLRDRGYEQYF	TGTGCCAGCAGCTGGACCCTAAGGGACAGAGGGTACGAGCAGTACTTC	TRBD1	-	TRBV28	TRBJ2-7
CASSLERGNTIYF	TGTGCCAGCAGCTTAGAACGGGGAAACACCATATATTTT	-	-	TRBV11-3	TRBJ1-3
CATSDFTGGAYTSINEQFF	TGTGCCACCAGTGATTTTACAGGGGGGGCCTACACCAGTATCAATGAGCAGTTCTTC	-	-	TRBV24-1	TRBJ2-1
CASSESGEQYF	TGTGCCAGCAGTGAATCGGGCGAGCAGTACTTC	-	-	TRBV2	TRBJ2-7
CASSIVAGGNNEQFF	TGTGCCAGTAGTATAGTAGCGGGGGGAAACAATGAGCAGTTCTTC	TRBD2	-	TRBV19	TRBJ2-1
CASSPTGTFSGANVLTF	TGTGCCAGCAGTCCTACAGGAACTTTCTCTGGGGCCAACGTCCTGACTTTC	-	-	TRBV7-3	TRBJ2-6
CASSSDSRPLSETQYF	TGTGCCAGCAGCTCAGACAGTCGACCGTTGTCGGAGACCCAGTACTTC	-	-	TRBV5-6	TRBJ2-5
CASSLGGTGLGEAFF	TGTGCCAGCAGCTTAGGGGGGACAGGCCTCGGCGAAGCTTTCTTT	TRBD1	once	TRBV7-9	TRBJ1-1
CASSLDAVNTEAFF	TGTGCCAGCAGCTTAGATGCGGTGAACACTGAAGCTTTCTTT	-	-	TRBV7-8	TRBJ1-1
CASSPGQDLSPLHF	TGCGCCAGCAGCCCCGGACAGGACCTATCACCCCTCCACTTT	TRBD1	-	TRBV4-3	TRBJ1-6
CASSQSDRGLGYTF	TGTGCCAGCAGCCAATCAGACAGGGGTTTGGGCTACACCTTC	TRBD1	-	TRBV6-5	TRBJ1-2
CASSFGGQNYGYTF	TGCGCCAGCAGCTTCGGGGGACAGAACTATGGCTACACCTTC	TRBD1	-	TRBV5-1	TRBJ1-2
CASSVDGNEQFF	TGTGCCAGCAGCGTAGACGGGAATGAGCAGTTCTTC	-	-	TRBV9	TRBJ2-1
CASSYSNRWGNYGYTF	TGTGCCAGCAGTTACTCGAATCGGTGGGGCAACTATGGCTACACCTTC	-	-	TRBV6-5	TRBJ1-2
CASSYSGSGNQPQHF	TGTGCCAGCAGTTACTCGGGGAGTGGCAATCAGCCCCAGCATTTT	-	-	TRBV6-2/TRBV6-3	TRBJ1-5
CASSPEGAMNTEAFF	TGTGCCAGCTCACCGGAAGGAGCGATGAACACTGAAGCTTTCTTT	-	-	TRBV18	TRBJ1-1
CSVWTSGGTGSYEQYF	TGCAGCGTATGGACTAGCGGGGGTACGGGGTCCTACGAGCAGTACTTC	TRBD2	-	TRBV29-1	TRBJ2-7
CASSLPRTANRGEKLFF	TGTGCCAGCAGCTTACCTCGGACAGCCAACCGGGGTGAAAAACTGTTTTTT	-	-	TRBV11-2	TRBJ1-4
CASRAGYEQYF	TGCGCCAGCCGGGCGGGCTACGAGCAGTACTTC	-	-	TRBV5-1	TRBJ2-7
CASSFGQNSYEQYF	TGCGCCAGCAGCTTTGGACAGAACTCCTACGAGCAGTACTTC	-	-	TRBV5-1	TRBJ2-7
CASSSGQYGNTIYF	TGTGCCAGCAGCTCTGGACAGTACGGGAACACCATATATTTT	-	-	TRBV11-2	TRBJ1-3
CASERTGTSGNEQFF	TGTGCCAGTGAAAGGACCGGGACTAGCGGAAATGAGCAGTTCTTC	TRBD2	-	TRBV6-5	TRBJ2-1
CASSPVDSFNEKLFF	TGTGCCAGTAGTCCCGTGGACAGTTTTAATGAAAAACTGTTTTTT	-	-	TRBV19	TRBJ1-4
CASSFTGGSYEQYF	TGTGCCAGCAGCTTCACAGGGGGCTCCTACGAGCAGTACTTC	TRBD1	-	TRBV5-6	TRBJ2-7
CASSTRDLPQHF	TGTGCCAGTAGTACACGGGACTTGCCCCAGCATTTT	-	-	TRBV19	TRBJ1-5
CASSLDSGAGNTIYF	TGTGCCAGCAGCTTGGATTCAGGGGCCGGAAACACCATATATTTT	-	-	TRBV5-5	TRBJ1-3
CASSLGGGIGYTF	TGTGCCAGCAGCTTGGGAGGAGGTATAGGCTACACCTTC	-	once	TRBV5-6	TRBJ1-2
CASSSLRETSNHEQYF	TGTGCCAGCAGTTCCCTTCGGGAGACTAGCAACCACGAGCAGTACTTC	TRBD2	-	TRBV6-2/TRBV6-3	TRBJ2-7
CAWGGLAGQYF	TGTGCCTGGGGTGGACTAGCGGGGCAGTACTTC	TRBD2	once	TRBV30	TRBJ2-7
CASSVSAEANYGYTF	TGTGCCAGCAGTGTTTCGGCGGAGGCTAACTATGGCTACACCTTC	-	-	TRBV6-4	TRBJ1-2